This entry describes one T cell receptor (beta chain). Before being deemed recovered, Cohort 3 donors had two negative PCRs, clearance, or symptom resolution. Repertoires were generated with immunoSEQ multiplex PCR, while TCRdb's copy carries only in-frame clones and drops some. The sample lists around 220,000 clones; about 90% were seen once. This specimen comes from a study of blood T cell repertoires in COVID-19. Study details: T cells, B-cell-depleted T cells, or PBMCs provided the cDNA or gDNA that served as material.

Germline CDR1 is MDHEN and CDR2 is SYDVKM. The ends were cut back, 4 bases at V and 4 bases at J, with 10 bases in the middle. The CDR3 consists of 14 residues. The sample taken for sequencing was PBMCs or T cells enriched from blood (not recorded which). The chain couples TRBV28 to TRBJ2-2; unclear D gene. The TCR comes from a woman aged 18-29 years who had recovered from COVID-19. The CDR3 is CASSSRGRTGELFF. DNA of the CDR3: TGTGCCAGCAGTTCTCGAGGCCGCACCGGGGAGCTGTTTTTT.